These 20 T cell receptor beta chains share one sample of origin, sequenced in a study of blood T cell repertoires in COVID-19. The method was immunoSEQ multiplex PCR; TCRdb's version includes in-frame clones alone and lacks a portion of them. The sample has 250,000 or so clones, about four fifths seen once. The material sequenced was peripheral blood. All receptors derive from a woman under 30 with acute or convalescent COVID-19.

The CDR3: CASSTAELYPKAFF. CDR3 coding DNA: TGTGCCAGTTCGACAGCCGAACTTTATCCCAAAGCTTTCTTT. The rearrangement joins TRBV28 to TRBJ1-1; perhaps TRBD1 as D (5 bases). Trimming cost V 9 bases and J 9 bases, with 23 bases left between them. CDR1 and CDR2 (germline): MDHEN, SYDVKM. This CDR3 has 14 residues.

The CDR3 reads CASSPGGQQETQYF. CDR3 coding DNA: TGTGCCAGCAGTCCCGGCGGCCAACAAGAGACCCAGTACTTC. The chain employs TRBV6-2 or TRBV6-3 and TRBJ2-5; D ambiguous. The germline V gene encodes CDR1 MNHEY and CDR2 SVGEGT. The length of the CDR3 is 14 residues. V was cut by 5 bases and J by 2 bases, with 12 bases left in between.

The V call is TRBV27, the J call TRBJ2-7; 8 bases are a match to TRBD1. The germline V gene has CDR1 MNHEY and CDR2 SMNVEV (reference sequence). V lost 3 bases and J lost 6; bases outside the gene matches: 4. The CDR3 length is 13 residues. Here the CDR3 reads CASSLQGALEQYF. CDR3 DNA sequence: TGTGCCAGCAGTTTGCAGGGGGCCCTCGAGCAGTACTTC.

The chain has TRBV5-1 and TRBJ2-5; D is possibly TRBD2 (5 bases). Germline V gene data show CDR1 as SGHRS and CDR2 as YFSETQ. The CDR3 loop spans 13 amino acids. Between the trimmed V and J ends, which lost 7 bases and 0 bases, there was a span of 10 bases. Here the CDR3 reads CASGSPDQETQYF. The CDR3 bases are TGCGCCAGCGGGAGTCCCGACCAAGAGACCCAGTACTTC.

The gene calls are TRBV6-4 and TRBJ2-3, with 9 bases aligning to TRBD2. V trimming: 4 bases; J trimming: 4 bases; junction bases outside the gene matches: 6. This CDR3 is built from 15 residues. CDR1 and CDR2 (germline): MRHNA, SNTAGT. The CDR3 loop is CASSVLAGESDTQYF. The CDR3 DNA reads as TGTGCCAGCAGTGTTTTAGCGGGAGAGTCAGATACGCAGTATTTT.

The table lists this clone with a few counts. J is TRBJ2-2 and V is TRBV7-9; 10 positions agree with TRBD2. The CDR3 sequence is 16 residues long. V lost 3 bases, J lost 1 base, and 2 bases stayed unmatched. The germline CDR1 and CDR2 sequences are SEHNR and FQNEAQ (reference sequence). The CDR3 sequence: CASSFRTSGNTGELFF. The CDR3 bases are TGTGCCAGCAGCTTTCGGACTAGCGGGAACACCGGGGAGCTGTTTTTT.

V usage is TRBV7-9 and J usage is TRBJ2-7; 8 bases are shared with TRBD2. Germline V gives CDR1 SEHNR, CDR2 FQNEAQ (reference sequence). The length of the CDR3 is 17 residues. With V trimmed by 4 bases and J by 0 bases, 11 bases remained unmatched. Here the CDR3 DNA reads TGTGCCAGCAGCTCGACTGGGGGGAGCGGGAGCTCCTACGAGCAGTACTTC. Translation gives CASSSTGGSGSSYEQYF.

The sample holds one count of this clone. The chain employs TRBV28 and TRBJ2-7; D is ambiguous. The V gene's germline CDR1 is MDHEN and CDR2 SYDVKM. V lost 3 bases, J lost 4 bases, and 7 bases lay in between. The CDR3 has 12 amino acids. CDR3: CASSFSSYEQYF. The DNA for the CDR3 is TGTGCCAGCAGTTTTAGCTCGTACGAGCAGTACTTC.

This clone was observed a single time. The chain recombines TRBV5-4 with TRBJ2-1; D not resolved. V gave up 3 bases and J gave up 1 base, with 11 bases separating them. The CDR3 is 15 amino acids. From germline, CDR1 is SGHNT and CDR2 YYREEE (reference sequence). CDR3 residues: CASSSREGSYNEQFF. In DNA form, the CDR3 reads TGTGCCAGCAGCTCTAGAGAAGGTTCCTACAATGAGCAGTTCTTC.

This clone was counted a few times. This chain uses TRBV9 with TRBJ1-1; D is possibly TRBD1 (6 bases). Between the trimmed V and J ends, which lost 4 bases and 6 bases, there was a span of 19 bases. Germline assignment: CDR1 SGDLS and CDR2 YYNGEE. The CDR3 has 15 residues. CDR3 amino acids: CASSSSRARGSEAFF. CDR3 DNA sequence: TGTGCCAGCAGCTCGAGCAGGGCCAGGGGATCTGAAGCTTTCTTT.

The V gene is TRBV11-3, the J gene TRBJ2-7, with D perhaps TRBD2 (6 bases). V dropped 1 base and J dropped 6 bases, with 7 bases sitting between them. The CDR3 consists of 12 residues. Germline V CDR1 and CDR2: SGHNT, YENEEA. The CDR3 sequence is CASSLGAGEQYF. The CDR3 bases are TGTGCCAGCAGCTTAGGAGCGGGCGAGCAGTACTTC.

The chain links TRBV18 to TRBJ1-1; 8 nucleotides line up with TRBD1. Germline CDR1 KGHSH, CDR2 LQKENI. There are 13 residues in the CDR3. V was pared by 2 bases and J by 4 bases, with 0 bases of the junction left unmatched. CDR3 loop: CASSPTGGTEAFF. DNA of the CDR3: TGTGCCAGCTCACCAACAGGGGGCACTGAAGCTTTCTTT.

The chain couples TRBV15 to TRBJ2-7, with D tentatively TRBD2 (6 bases). Germline loops: CDR1 LNHNV, CDR2 YYDKDF (reference sequence). Trimming cost V 0 bases and J 1 base, with 10 bases left between them. The CDR3 runs 15 residues. Written as DNA, the CDR3 is TGTGCCACCAGCAGAGATCTCGGGACTTCCTACGAGCAGTACTTC. This sequence encodes CATSRDLGTSYEQYF.

The rearrangement joins TRBV5-1 to TRBJ1-3; D ambiguous. The CDR3 totals 14 residues. Trimming removed 3 bases from V and 5 bases from J, with 12 bases in between. The germline V gene has CDR1 SGHRS and CDR2 YFSETQ. DNA of the CDR3: TGCGCCAGCAGCTCGCAGTCTTCTCGAAACACCATATATTTT. This gives the protein CASSSQSSRNTIYF.

The CDR3 DNA follows: TGCAGCGGTTACGTTTCCGGGACAGGGGGGATCTACGAGCAGTACTTC. Its protein is CSGYVSGTGGIYEQYF. This rearrangement joins TRBV29-1 to TRBJ2-7; 11 nucleotides align to TRBD1. The germline CDR1 and CDR2 sequences are SQVTM and ANQGSEA. The CDR3 consists of 16 residues. Losses at the gene ends were 7 bases for V and 3 bases for J; bases not matched to a gene: 14.

The V call is TRBV4-1, the J call TRBJ2-3, with 10 bases lining up with TRBD2. V dropped 0 bases and J dropped 5; count of bases not matched to a gene: 11. CDR1 is MGHRA, CDR2 YSYEKL, per germline. The CDR3 spans 18 residues. CDR3 in DNA: TGCGCCAGCAGCCAAGAAGGTATTAGCGGGAGGTTGGGAGATACGCAGTATTTT. Translation: CASSQEGISGRLGDTQYF.

The rearrangement uses TRBV15 and TRBJ2-5; 7 nucleotides match TRBD2. The germline V gene encodes CDR1 LNHNV and CDR2 YYDKDF (reference sequence). This CDR3 has 14 residues. The V and J ends lost 8 bases and 4 bases, in that order; junction bases with no gene match: 10. Written as DNA, the CDR3 is TGTGCCACCGAAAAGGCCGGCGGGAGAGAGACCCAGTACTTC. As protein: CATEKAGGRETQYF.

This chain uses TRBV28 with TRBJ2-3, with D possibly matching TRBD2 (6 bases). Trimming stripped 5 bases from V and 2 bases from J, with 14 bases between. The CDR3 is 15 amino acids. CDR1 MDHEN and CDR2 SYDVKM come from the germline V gene. The CDR3, as DNA: TGTGCCAGCAGTCGGCCCAGGAGGGTCACAGATACGCAGTATTTT. Its protein is CASSRPRRVTDTQYF.

The V gene is TRBV3-1 (or the pseudogene TRBV3-2), the J gene TRBJ2-3, with 8 bases that match TRBD2. Germline loops: CDR1 LGHDT, CDR2 YNNKEL (reference sequence). The CDR3 has 15 residues. After removal of 2 bases from V and 2 bases from J, the junction contained 3 bases not matched to a gene. CDR3 sequence (DNA): TGTGCCAGCAGCCAAATAGCGGGACCCACAGATACGCAGTATTTT. Its translation is CASSQIAGPTDTQYF.

This clone was seen only a few times. V gene TRBV28 combines with J gene TRBJ2-7; 7 bases line up with TRBD2. The germline V gene has CDR1 MDHEN and CDR2 SYDVKM. The CDR3 has 12 residues. V was pared by 7 bases and J by 4 bases, with 4 bases of the junction left unmatched. The CDR3 spells CASNGGSYEQYF. CDR3 bases: TGTGCCAGCAACGGCGGGAGTTACGAGCAGTACTTC.